This TCR beta chain originates from a study of T cell responses to AZD1222 COVID-19 vaccine (dated by TCRdb to the early 2020s). Concerning the study at large: AZD1222 recipients with second doses at about 4 weeks or about 12 weeks were pooled, because spike-specific TCR depth and breadth did not differ between schedules. TCR sequencing covered over 230 trial participants: 200 to 220 given two doses of AZD1222 and 26 given two doses of MenACWY control vaccine. Enrollment into the trials was organized by age into subgroups of 18-55, 56-69 and 70-plus years, and those subgroups contained approximately 160, 26 and 62 TCR-sequenced participants, respectively.

Points the paper makes about the study in general: No day 14 peak-response samples were available, so repertoires were characterized only after the peak T cell response. The 56-69-year group was small, and its depth increase did not reach significance, likely because of low power. Participants were mostly white British and included more females than males, and it was suggested by the authors that clonal diversity may have been underestimated. Conclusions about previously exposed vaccinees were limited because only a handful of AZD1222 recipients were SARS-CoV-2 seropositive at baseline. Spike-specific TCR breadth and depth rose significantly after two AZD1222 doses compared with day 0 and with MenACWY recipients. Reportedly, almost half of the unique spike-specific TCRs recognized epitopes lying outside the regions that are mutated in the B.1.351 and B.1.1.7 variants. Vaccine-associated CD4 TCRs spanned the whole spike protein, with dominant responses in regions 160-218 and 743-854.

The time point label on this specimen signifies: baseline before first vaccination. The vaccinee samples were drawn from two UK trials, COV001 and COV002, one of which was a single-blind randomized controlled phase 2/3 trial testing AZD1222 (ChAdOx1 nCoV-19) in healthy adults. For TCRbeta chain sequencing, PBMC samples from trial participants were taken at day 0 and at day 28 after the second dose. Notes on this clone: It has no known antigen specificity. It has no much larger one-base neighbor in the sample; base qualities were not kept.

The CDR3 regions of human TCRbeta chains were analyzed by immunosequencing. As for how the authors treated the data: Repertoire TCRs were checked for matches against a reference library of SARS-CoV-2-specific TCRs that had been generated using the MIRA antigen-specificity platform. Breadth meant the fraction of unique TCRs that were SARS-CoV-2-associated, whereas depth meant the fraction of total T cells that were SARS-CoV-2-associated. Using the MIRA data, each spike-specific TCR was assigned both to the spike region to which the TCR was reactive and to a CD4 or CD8 class. Log10-transformed breadth and depth values were compared by one-way ANOVA with Sidak's multiple comparisons tests. TCRdb stores this immuneACCESS table with in-frame sequences only. Part of the clones is absent; in the studies checked, under half of the shortfall reflects unresolved V genes, and no reason is known for the rest. From that table come the V and J calls and clone size; the DNA was used to work out D and trimming. The sample table shows 86,000 or so clones, and about nine tenths are seen once. The ten largest account for 2.2% of the sample.

V is shortened by 4 bases, J by 4 bases, and the region joining them spans 5 bases. The CDR3 has 10 amino acids, counting the end cysteine and phenylalanine. Only CDR3 DNA remains: 30 bases, in frame from the first base. CDR1 is given as SQVTM and CDR2 as ANQGSEA, both from the germline V gene. In this chain, TRBV29-1 is recombined with TRBJ2-7; the D gene identity is not certain. The sequences come from peripheral blood, collected on day 0 of AZD1222 vaccination. The source of this sequence is an adult in good health. The sequenced DNA is TGCAGCGTTGCAGAGTACGAGCAGTACTTC. This gives the protein CSVAEYEQYF.